This T cell receptor (beta chain) was found in a study of cytomegalovirus exposure and HLA in healthy donors (dated by TCRdb to the late 2010s). Turning to the overall study: According to a later analysis, the roughly 120 validation repertoires were produced on the same platform as the 600 to 850 repertoires of the first cohort. The study was designed to test whether signatures of past pathogen exposure could be identified by cataloging public T cell receptors. A separate validation cohort of 100 to 150 different subjects was used in addition to the roughly 700-subject first cohort. High-throughput TCR immunosequencing, statistical association of individual TCRs with disease status, and machine learning were combined to predict cytomegalovirus infection status. What the research found in general, with its limitations: Most TCR sequences were seen in very few donors, while some public TCRs were found in many individuals. In vitro tests confirmed that a few of the cytomegalovirus-associated TCR beta chains recognize cytomegalovirus antigens. The validation cohort had no HLA typing available for a later analysis, so co-occurrence within that cohort was assessed over all 120 or so repertoires. The classifier was reported to diagnose cytomegalovirus status with high specificity and sensitivity in both the original cohort and the validation cohort. Of the cluster scores, 85% to 95% were above 0 in a later analysis, which found that TCRs clustered in the first cohort also tended to co-occur in the 120 validation repertoires. In the study, 164 TCR beta chains were listed as associated with cytomegalovirus. The authors suggested that the approach could potentially be generalized to other disease states and immunological phenotypes.

From its cysteine to its phenylalanine, the CDR3 spans 14 amino acids. Solely the CDR3 DNA is kept, with 42 bases framed from the first base. The germline V gene specifies SGHDT as CDR1 and YYEEEE as CDR2. V is pruned by 0 bases and J by 11 bases, leaving 5 bases of the junction without a gene match. Receptors were amplified or captured by the immunoSEQ multiplex PCR assay. The original methods were these. To diagnose cytomegalovirus status from the catalog of TCR beta chain sequences, a statistical classification framework was built. As stored in TCRdb, this immuneACCESS dataset retains in-frame rearrangements with V and J assigned. A fraction of the clones does not appear; measured against another copy, unresolved V genes explain less than half of the discrepancy, and the remainder lacks a known reason. The V and J calls and the clone size are those of that table, but D and trimming were determined from the DNA. The sample table shows about 150,000 clones, and approximately 89% are seen once. The ten biggest clones cover roughly 9.3% of the sample.

The donors were included in the validation cohort of roughly 130 subjects, a group kept apart from the roughly 690-subject first cohort. A remark on this clone: No antigen is known for it. Per-nucleotide qualities are absent, and no much larger clonotype sits a single base away.

This clonotype was sampled from a woman under 30 in good health and CMV-seropositive. The source material was PBMCs. This receptor chain uses TRBV5-6 and TRBJ2-1, and TRBD2 matches 10 of the central bases. The CDR3 corresponds to CASSLVIAGGKQFF. The nucleotides read TGTGCCAGCAGCTTGGTAATAGCGGGGGGAAAGCAGTTCTTC.